Below, 28 T cell receptor beta chains from the same sample are listed, as sequenced in a study of T cell changes during pregnancy in multiple sclerosis. Generated by immunoSEQ multiplex PCR, the TCRdb table keeps only in-frame clones and is missing some. Of 20,000 or so clones listed, roughly 85% are singletons. Sequences were derived from CD8+ T cells from peripheral blood mononuclear cells, sampled in the third trimester of pregnancy. The receptors were sampled from a female donor in good health, enrolled as a control in a pregnancy study.

The chain carries TRBV4-1 and TRBJ1-2; 7 nucleotides match TRBD1. The ends lost 1 base at V and 4 bases at J; junction bases unmatched: 6. The CDR3 length is 15 residues. Germline CDR1 MGHRA, CDR2 YSYEKL. CDR3 amino acids: CASSQGDSHFYGYTF. Here the CDR3 DNA reads TGCGCCAGCAGCCAAGGGGACAGCCACTTCTATGGCTACACCTTC.

This chain links TRBV7-9 with TRBJ2-1; D perhaps matches TRBD1 (5 bases). This CDR3 region has 12 residues. The germline V gene has CDR1 SEHNR and CDR2 FQNEAQ (reference sequence). V was clipped by 6 bases and J by 6 bases, with 9 bases between them. CDR3 amino acids: CASRDRRNEQFF. The DNA for the CDR3 is TGTGCCAGCAGAGACAGACGCAATGAGCAGTTCTTC.

This rearrangement joins TRBV28 to TRBJ2-5, with D possibly matching TRBD2 (5 bases). The end of the DNA aligns better with TRBJ2-7, so the J call may be wrong. The CDR3 extends over 15 amino acids. Germline V gives CDR1 MDHEN, CDR2 SYDVKM. Here the CDR3 reads CASSFPRLIDYEQYF. DNA for the CDR3: TGTGCCAGCAGTTTCCCGAGACTAATAGACTACGAGCAGTACTTC.

V gene TRBV5-6 combines with J gene TRBJ1-4; D gene unclear. Trimming left V 1 base short and J 4 bases short, with 8 bases between. CDR1 and CDR2 (germline): SGHDT, YYEEEE. This CDR3 contains 14 residues. The CDR3 DNA reads as TGTGCCAGCAGCTTGTACAGCAATAATGAAAAACTGTTTTTT. Protein: CASSLYSNNEKLFF.

The chain carries TRBV15 and TRBJ2-2, with TRBD2 matching 15 bases. The CDR3 has 18 amino acids. Germline trimming cut 5 bases from V and 3 bases from J; bases unmatched to any gene: 7. Germline CDR1 is LNHNV and CDR2 is YYDKDF (reference sequence). The CDR3 coding sequence is TGTGCCACCAGCGGCGGGACTAGCGGGGGGTTCGACACCGGGGAGCTGTTTTTT. It yields the protein CATSGGTSGGFDTGELFF.

This chain uses TRBV4-3 with TRBJ2-2; D is undetermined. V dropped 1 base and J dropped 4 bases, with 10 bases sitting between them. CDR1 LGHNA and CDR2 YSLEER come from the germline V gene. The CDR3 consists of 15 residues. The chain's CDR3 is CASSQGSSLTGELFF. CDR3 nucleotides: TGCGCCAGCAGCCAAGGTAGTAGCCTCACCGGGGAGCTGTTTTTT.

The chain combines TRBV16 with TRBJ2-7; D remains unclear. This CDR3 is 12 amino acids long. Looked up from germline, CDR1 is KGHSY and CDR2 is FQNENV. Between the trimmed V and J ends, which lost 2 bases and 5 bases, there was a span of 7 bases. Here the CDR3 reads CASSQTQDEQYF. The CDR3 DNA reads TGTGCCAGCAGCCAAACGCAGGACGAGCAGTACTTC.

The chain uses TRBV6-5 and TRBJ1-5; 8 nucleotides align to TRBD1. Trimming removed 6 bases from V and 7 bases from J; junction bases left unmatched: 8. The germline V gene encodes CDR1 MNHEY and CDR2 SVGAGI. The CDR3 spans 14 residues. Here the CDR3 reads CASSPGTGGQPQHF. CDR3 in DNA: TGTGCCAGCAGCCCCGGGACAGGAGGCCAGCCCCAGCATTTT.

The chain couples TRBV28 to TRBJ1-3, with 7 bases matching TRBD1. Trimming removed 3 bases from V and 8 bases from J; junction bases left unmatched: 7. In germline, CDR1 is MDHEN, CDR2 SYDVKM. This CDR3 has 14 residues. For the CDR3, the DNA is TGTGCCAGCAGTTTTAAAACAGGGGTTTACACCATATATTTT. This translates into CASSFKTGVYTIYF. Full variable domain (remainder filled in from reference TRBV28 and TRBJ1-3): DVKVTQSSRYLVKRTGEKVFLECVQDMDHENMFWYRQDPGLGLRLIYFSYDVKMKEKGDIPEGYSVSREKKERFSLILESASTNQTSMYLCASSFKTGVYTIYFGEGSWLTVV.

The V gene is TRBV27, the J gene TRBJ1-4; D remains ambiguous. V lost 3 bases to trimming and J lost 4 bases, with 12 bases between them. The germline V gene has CDR1 MNHEY and CDR2 SMNVEV (reference sequence). The CDR3 is 15 residues long. The CDR3 sequence is CASSLSGVYNEKLFF. DNA for the CDR3: TGTGCCAGCAGTTTGAGCGGGGTATATAATGAAAAACTGTTTTTT.

The chain has TRBV7-8 and TRBJ1-6, with D possibly being TRBD1 (6 bases). V was shortened by 1 base and J by 7 bases, with 14 bases between the two germline ends. The CDR3 covers 16 residues. Germline values: CDR1 SGHVS, CDR2 FQNEAQ. CDR3 in DNA: TGTGCCAGCAGCTTAGTATGGGGGCCAAAGAATTCACCCCTCCACTTT. Translation: CASSLVWGPKNSPLHF.

The chain employs TRBV7-2 and TRBJ2-7, with TRBD1 matching 9 bases. Germline V CDR1 and CDR2: SGHTA, FQGNSA. The V gene end was trimmed by 5 bases and the J gene end by 2 bases; junction bases not matched to a gene: 7. CDR3 length: 15 residues. CDR3 in DNA: TGTGCCAGCAGCCCGCCGGGACAGGGCGCCTACGAGCAGTACTTC. Translation: CASSPPGQGAYEQYF.

Note on this clone: A junction boundary mismatches the germline segment, possibly from a read error. The chain joins TRBV4-3 to TRBJ2-1; possibly TRBD2 for D (5 bases). CDR3 length equals 17 residues. Germline V CDR1 and CDR2: LGHNA, YSLEER. The CDR3 here is CASSEEMTISPYNEQFF. The CDR3 DNA is TGCGCCAGCAGCGAAGAGATGACTATCTCGCCGTACAATGAGCAGTTCTTC.

The rearrangement uses TRBV6-5 and TRBJ2-2; no definite D call. Germline V gene sequence: CDR1 MNHEY, CDR2 SVGAGI. V was shortened by 0 bases and J by 1 base, with 3 bases between the two germline ends. This CDR3 has 14 residues. The CDR3 sequence: CASSYSRNTGELFF. In DNA form, the CDR3 reads TGTGCCAGCAGTTACTCTAGGAACACCGGGGAGCTGTTTTTT.

V is TRBV29-1 and J is TRBJ2-7; D ambiguous. Germline CDR1 is SQVTM and CDR2 is ANQGSEA. Trimming took 4 bases from V and 4 from J, leaving 14 bases between them. This CDR3 spans 13 amino acids. The CDR3 protein is CSVVGGDGYEQYF. The DNA of the CDR3 is TGCAGCGTTGTTGGCGGCGATGGATACGAGCAGTACTTC.

The V gene is TRBV27, the J gene TRBJ2-3; D is ambiguous. CDR3 length equals 13 residues. The germline gives CDR1 MNHEY, CDR2 SMNVEV (reference sequence). Trimming pared 5 bases from V and 0 bases from J, leaving 6 bases between. The CDR3 bases are TGTGCCAGCAGTCCTCTTAGCACAGATACGCAGTATTTT. Its translation: CASSPLSTDTQYF.

The genes are TRBV4-3 and TRBJ1-4, with TRBD1 matching 9 bases. V was clipped by 4 bases and J by 6 bases; unmatched bases: 9. CDR1 LGHNA and CDR2 YSLEER come from the germline V gene. This CDR3 region has 16 residues. This CDR3 is CASSPVGQGIDEKLFF. DNA of the CDR3: TGCGCCAGCAGCCCCGTTGGACAGGGGATCGATGAAAAACTGTTTTTT.

This clone was detected only once. The J gene is TRBJ1-1, the V gene TRBV7-9; TRBD1 is a possible D gene (6 bases). CDR1 SEHNR and CDR2 FQNEAQ come from the germline V gene (reference sequence). V was trimmed by 5 bases and J by 1 base, leaving 11 bases between them. This CDR3 contains 14 residues. The CDR3: CASSPGAANTEAFF. CDR3 sequence (DNA): TGTGCCAGCAGCCCAGGGGCCGCGAACACTGAAGCTTTCTTT.

This sequence joins TRBV29-1 and TRBJ2-2; 7 bases align to TRBD1. Germline V gene lookup returns CDR1 SQVTM and CDR2 ANQGSEA. This CDR3 region has 18 residues. With 0 bases clipped from V and 0 bases from J, the junction kept 10 bases outside the gene matches. CDR3: CSVEDGKGTAANTGELFF. The DNA for the CDR3 is TGCAGCGTTGAAGATGGAAAAGGGACAGCCGCGAACACCGGGGAGCTGTTTTTT.

The genes are TRBV6-4 and TRBJ2-7; 10 bases line up with TRBD1. CDR1 is MRHNA, CDR2 SNTAGT, per germline. The CDR3 sequence is 17 residues long. J gave up 5 bases and V 1 base, and 11 bases lay outside the gene matches. In DNA form, the CDR3 reads TGTGCCAGCAGTGACTACACTCCGGGACAGGGGACTCACGAGCAGTACTTC. Its translation: CASSDYTPGQGTHEQYF.

This clone is a singleton in its sample. The V gene is TRBV7-9, the J gene TRBJ1-1; no definite D call. The ends were cut back, 5 bases at V and 7 bases at J, with 11 bases in the middle. CDR1 and CDR2 from the germline V gene are SEHNR and FQNEAQ (reference sequence). The CDR3 runs 12 residues. Here the CDR3 reads CASSTGRGEAFF. CDR3 sequence (DNA): TGTGCCAGCAGCACTGGTCGAGGTGAAGCTTTCTTT.

The J gene is TRBJ1-4, the V gene TRBV25-1, with D possibly matching TRBD1 (5 bases). The CDR3 spans 13 residues. The V and J ends lost 4 bases and 7 bases respectively, with 10 bases between them. CDR1 and CDR2 from the germline V gene are MGHDK and SYGVNS. CDR3 protein: CASSAQEGEKLFF. The CDR3 DNA reads TGTGCCAGCAGTGCACAGGAAGGTGAAAAACTGTTTTTT.

The chain couples TRBV9 to TRBJ1-2; D not resolved. Trimming shortened V by 4 bases and J by 4 bases, and 17 bases separated the two germline ends. Germline CDR1 SGDLS, CDR2 YYNGEE. The CDR3 consists of 15 residues. For the CDR3, the DNA is TGTGCCAGCAGCTCTAGGGAGGGAGTAGGCTATGGCTACACCTTC. Protein: CASSSREGVGYGYTF.

This chain connects TRBV5-4 to TRBJ2-7, with TRBD2 as a possible D gene (5 bases). The germline V gene encodes CDR1 SGHNT and CDR2 YYREEE (reference sequence). The CDR3 covers 15 residues. Trimming pared 1 base from V and 2 bases from J, leaving 13 bases between. CDR3 loop: CASSLLPVSAYEQYF. Written as DNA, the CDR3 is TGTGCCAGCAGCTTGCTCCCTGTTAGCGCCTACGAGCAGTACTTC. Based on the CDR3 plus reference TRBV5-4 and TRBJ2-7, the full variable domain is ETGVTQSPTHLIKTRGQQVTLRCSSQSGHNTVSWYQQALGQGPQFIFQYYREEENGRGNFPPRFSGLQFPNYSSELNVNALELDDSALYLCASSLLPVSAYEQYFGPGTRLTVT.

V gene TRBV5-4 combines with J gene TRBJ1-2, with TRBD1 as a possible D gene (5 bases). The CDR3 loop spans 18 amino acids. Germline V gene data show CDR1 as SGHNT and CDR2 as YYREEE (reference sequence). V dropped 2 bases and J dropped 0 bases, with 20 bases sitting between them. The CDR3 here is CASSLIGNRGTANYGYTF. The CDR3 region has the DNA TGTGCCAGCAGCTTAATTGGAAATAGGGGTACGGCTAACTATGGCTACACCTTC.

The rearrangement joins TRBV27 to TRBJ2-5, with 10 positions matching TRBD1. CDR1 is MNHEY and CDR2 is SMNVEV in the germline V gene (reference sequence). This CDR3 has 14 residues. V shed 3 bases, J shed 5 bases, and the junction held 3 bases outside the gene matches. The CDR3 DNA reads TGTGCCAGCAGTTTGGACAGGGGGGGGGAGACCCAGTACTTC. Amino acids: CASSLDRGGETQYF.

The gene calls are TRBV5-6 and TRBJ2-7, with 8 bases aligning to TRBD1. The CDR3 loop spans 14 amino acids. Germline V gene sequence: CDR1 SGHDT, CDR2 YYEEEE. The trim removed 0 bases at V and 5 bases at J, leaving 4 bases unmatched. The CDR3 reads CASSLVQGAHEQYF. In DNA, the CDR3 is TGTGCCAGCAGCTTGGTTCAGGGGGCCCACGAGCAGTACTTC.

The rearrangement uses TRBV15 and TRBJ2-3; 10 positions agree with TRBD2. The germline gives CDR1 LNHNV, CDR2 YYDKDF (reference sequence). Germline trimming cut 4 bases from V and 2 bases from J; bases unmatched to any gene: 6. The CDR3 length is 16 residues. The CDR3 bases are TGTGCCACCAGCACGCGACTAGCGGGCGACACAGATACGCAGTATTTT. Its protein product is CATSTRLAGDTDTQYF. The variable domain in full, with the rest retrieved from reference TRBV15 and TRBJ2-3, is DAMVIQNPRYQVTQFGKPVTLSCSQTLNHNVMYWYQQKSSQAPKLLFHYYDKDFNNEADTPDNFQSRRPNTSFCFLDIRSPGLGDTAMYLCATSTRLAGDTDTQYFGPGTRLTVL.